This T cell receptor (beta chain) stems from a study of blood T cell repertoires in COVID-19. Study at large: Samples representing acute and convalescent COVID-19 were sourced from the United States, Italy and Spain. PBMCs, B-cell-depleted T cells, or T cells provided the cDNA or gDNA that made up the material.

Germline CDR1 and CDR2: LGHNA and YSLEER. V was clipped by 4 bases and J by 6 bases, with 15 bases between them. This CDR3 has 14 amino acids. In the authors' methods: Amplification with reference gene primers provided the estimates of nucleated cell counts. The data were produced by immunoSEQ multiplex PCR, yet TCRdb's version contains in-frame clones alone and is incomplete. V, J and clone size are taken as reported in that table, and D and trimming were inferred from the DNA itself. This sample has 150,000 to 200,000 clones; about nine tenths occur once, and the top ten carry approximately 2%. The TCR sequence derives from a man between 18 and 35 years old who had recovered from COVID-19. The rearrangement joins TRBV4-3 to TRBJ1-2; D is unresolved. Material: peripheral blood. CDR3 protein: CASSPWFTADGYTF. CDR3 sequence (DNA): TGCGCCAGCAGCCCGTGGTTTACAGCAGATGGCTACACCTTC.